The rows below give T cell receptor beta chains drawn from one sample of a study of T cells in Graves' hyperthyroidism and ophthalmopathy. TCRdb fed the multiplex PCR reads into MiXCR, producing one record per CDR3 protein. Seen here are hundreds of thousands of distinct CDR3 sequences, less than 15% observed once, and the top ten hold approximately 15%. Input material: blood. The origin of the receptors is a middle-aged woman with Graves' hyperthyroidism. Each CDR3 is given with its conserved first and last residue. Each record gives: CDR3 protein, CDR3 DNA, clone size, V gene, J gene, D gene. D genes are given only for firm matches. Some rows mark clone size as missing; the rest say once, few, many or name a class of expanded clone.

CDR3 protein: CASTGQNRSYEQYF; CDR3 DNA: TGTGCCAGCACGGGGCAAAACCGCTCCTACGAGCAGTACTTC; clone size: many; V gene: TRBV27; J gene: TRBJ2-7; D gene: -
CDR3 protein: CASSPLRGRVVGETQYF; CDR3 DNA: TGCGCCAGCAGCCCCTTGAGGGGGAGGGTCGTGGGAGAGACCCAGTACTTC; clone size: -; V gene: TRBV5-1; J gene: TRBJ2-5; D gene: -
CDR3 protein: CASSLSQGLGSYNSPLHF; CDR3 DNA: TGTGCCAGCAGTCTATCCCAGGGTCTGGGTTCCTATAATTCACCCCTCCACTTT; clone size: many; V gene: TRBV28; J gene: TRBJ1-6; D gene: -
CDR3 protein: CASSYGGAGYGYTF; CDR3 DNA: TGTGCCAGCAGTTATGGGGGGGCAGGCTATGGCTACACCTTC; clone size: few; V gene: TRBV6-1; J gene: TRBJ1-2; D gene: -
CDR3 protein: CASSLRGRPYNEKLFF; CDR3 DNA: TGTGCCAGCAGCTTGAGGGGGCGCCCCTATAATGAAAAACTGTTTTTT; clone size: -; V gene: TRBV7-8; J gene: TRBJ1-4; D gene: TRBD1
CDR3 protein: CASSSQGEGEQYF; CDR3 DNA: TGTGCCAGCAGCTCCCAGGGGGAAGGCGAGCAGTACTTC; clone size: many; V gene: TRBV7-3; J gene: TRBJ2-7; D gene: TRBD1
CDR3 protein: CASSASGTHSTDTQYF; CDR3 DNA: TGCGCCAGCAGCGCCTCCGGGACCCACAGCACAGATACGCAGTATTTT; clone size: many; V gene: TRBV5-1; J gene: TRBJ2-3; D gene: -
CDR3 protein: CASSRSSGAYNEQFF; CDR3 DNA: TGTGCCAGCAGCCGATCTAGCGGGGCCTACAATGAGCAGTTCTTC; clone size: many; V gene: TRBV3-1; J gene: TRBJ2-1; D gene: TRBD2
CDR3 protein: CASSQEALFTGELFF; CDR3 DNA: TGTGCCAGCAGCCAAGAAGCCCTGTTCACCGGGGAGCTGTTTTTT; clone size: -; V gene: TRBV14; J gene: TRBJ2-2; D gene: -
CDR3 protein: CASSYRDTGELFF; CDR3 DNA: TGTGCCAGCAGTTACAGGGACACCGGGGAGCTGTTTTTT; clone size: -; V gene: TRBV6-2/TRBV6-3; J gene: TRBJ2-2; D gene: -
CDR3 protein: CASSYGTRGEQFF; CDR3 DNA: TGCGCCAGCAGCTACGGGACTAGGGGTGAGCAGTTCTTC; clone size: -; V gene: TRBV5-1; J gene: TRBJ2-1; D gene: TRBD2
CDR3 protein: CASSTDRTSNYGYTF; CDR3 DNA: TGTGCCAGTAGTACGGACAGGACTTCTAACTATGGCTACACCTTC; clone size: -; V gene: TRBV19; J gene: TRBJ1-2; D gene: TRBD1
CDR3 protein: CSVRGWGGTTDTQYF; CDR3 DNA: TGCAGCGTTAGGGGATGGGGGGGGACCACAGATACGCAGTATTTT; clone size: -; V gene: TRBV29-1; J gene: TRBJ2-3; D gene: TRBD2
CDR3 protein: CASSYPSGRMVEQFF; CDR3 DNA: TGCGCCAGCAGCTACCCTAGCGGGAGAATGGTTGAGCAGTTCTTC; clone size: few; V gene: TRBV4-1; J gene: TRBJ2-1; D gene: TRBD2
CDR3 protein: CATSGTLEFTGELFF; CDR3 DNA: TGTGCCACCAGCGGTACGCTAGAGTTTACCGGGGAGCTGTTTTTT; clone size: many; V gene: TRBV15; J gene: TRBJ2-2; D gene: -
CDR3 protein: CASSLNTGTSGEFLGELFF; CDR3 DNA: TGTGCCAGCAGTTTGAACACCGGGACTAGCGGGGAGTTTCTCGGGGAGCTGTTTTTT; clone size: many; V gene: TRBV28; J gene: TRBJ2-2; D gene: TRBD2
CDR3 protein: CASFNKLAGTGELFF; CDR3 DNA: TGTGCCAGTTTCAACAAACTAGCGGGAACCGGGGAGCTGTTTTTT; clone size: few; V gene: TRBV19; J gene: TRBJ2-2; D gene: TRBD2
CDR3 protein: CASSSRDYTTYEQYF; CDR3 DNA: TGTGCCAGCAGTTCGAGGGACTACACGACCTACGAGCAGTACTTC; clone size: -; V gene: TRBV27; J gene: TRBJ2-7; D gene: TRBD2
CDR3 protein: CASSLDGHTGTEAFF; CDR3 DNA: TGCGCCAGCAGCTTGGATGGCCATACGGGCACTGAAGCTTTCTTT; clone size: many; V gene: TRBV5-1; J gene: TRBJ1-1; D gene: -
CDR3 protein: CSVEEPGRLSGTQYF; CDR3 DNA: TGCAGCGTTGAGGAACCGGGCCGACTTTCCGGGACCCAGTACTTC; clone size: -; V gene: TRBV29-1; J gene: TRBJ2-5; D gene: -
CDR3 protein: CASSLPGQGNTEAFF; CDR3 DNA: TGCGCCAGCAGCCTGCCGGGACAGGGGAACACTGAAGCTTTCTTT; clone size: many; V gene: TRBV5-1; J gene: TRBJ1-1; D gene: TRBD1
CDR3 protein: CAWSVGQIYKETQYF; CDR3 DNA: TGTGCCTGGAGTGTGGGACAGATCTACAAAGAGACCCAGTACTTC; clone size: few; V gene: TRBV30; J gene: TRBJ2-5; D gene: TRBD1
CDR3 protein: CSARDTATEAFF; CDR3 DNA: TGCAGTGCTAGAGATACGGCCACTGAAGCTTTCTTT; clone size: many; V gene: TRBV20-1; J gene: TRBJ1-1; D gene: -
CDR3 protein: CASSFDSGTGVETQYF; CDR3 DNA: TGTGCCAGCAGTTTCGACTCCGGGACAGGGGTAGAGACCCAGTACTTC; clone size: many; V gene: TRBV28; J gene: TRBJ2-5; D gene: TRBD1
CDR3 protein: CASSYSGTKETQYF; CDR3 DNA: TGTGCCAGCAGTTACTCCGGGACCAAAGAGACCCAGTACTTC; clone size: -; V gene: TRBV6-5; J gene: TRBJ2-5; D gene: -
CDR3 protein: CASSEGARGYTF; CDR3 DNA: TGCGCCAGCAGCGAGGGGGCGCGCGGCTACACCTTC; clone size: many; V gene: TRBV5-1; J gene: TRBJ1-2; D gene: TRBD1
CDR3 protein: CASSESNSLDTQYF; CDR3 DNA: TGCGCCAGCAGTGAGTCTAATAGCTTGGATACGCAGTATTTT; clone size: -; V gene: TRBV10-1; J gene: TRBJ2-3; D gene: -
CDR3 protein: CASSRLAGGRTDTQYF; CDR3 DNA: TGTGCCAGCAGCCGACTAGCGGGAGGGAGGACAGATACGCAGTATTTT; clone size: many; V gene: TRBV11-2; J gene: TRBJ2-3; D gene: TRBD2
CDR3 protein: CASSPAGGIYNEQFF; CDR3 DNA: TGTGCCAGCAGCCCAGCGGGAGGGATCTACAATGAGCAGTTCTTC; clone size: few; V gene: TRBV6-1; J gene: TRBJ2-1; D gene: TRBD2
CDR3 protein: CASSLGLATRDTQYF; CDR3 DNA: TGTGCCAGCAGCTTAGGACTAGCGACAAGAGATACGCAGTATTTT; clone size: -; V gene: TRBV11-2; J gene: TRBJ2-3; D gene: TRBD2
CDR3 protein: CASSEIGGASLGREQYF; CDR3 DNA: TGTGCCAGCAGTGAAATAGGGGGTGCGTCATTGGGTCGCGAGCAGTACTTC; clone size: many; V gene: TRBV6-1; J gene: TRBJ2-7; D gene: -
CDR3 protein: CASSGTGGTDAQYF; CDR3 DNA: TGTGCCAGCAGCGGGACAGGAGGCACAGATGCGCAGTATTTT; clone size: -; V gene: TRBV10-3; J gene: TRBJ2-3; D gene: -
CDR3 protein: CASSLVPGDTEAFF; CDR3 DNA: TGTGCCAGCAGCTTAGTTCCAGGGGACACTGAAGCTTTCTTT; clone size: few; V gene: TRBV7-9; J gene: TRBJ1-1; D gene: -
CDR3 protein: CASSLWTSGRYEQYF; CDR3 DNA: TGTGCCAGCAGTTTATGGACTAGCGGGAGATACGAGCAGTACTTC; clone size: many; V gene: TRBV28; J gene: TRBJ2-7; D gene: TRBD2
CDR3 protein: CASSEDRGFASPLHF; CDR3 DNA: TGTGCCAGTAGCGAGGACAGGGGGTTTGCTTCACCCCTCCACTTT; clone size: few; V gene: TRBV19; J gene: TRBJ1-6; D gene: TRBD1
CDR3 protein: CASSPFASPNTGELFF; CDR3 DNA: TGCGCCAGCAGCCCCTTTGCCTCGCCGAACACCGGGGAGCTGTTTTTT; clone size: -; V gene: TRBV4-1; J gene: TRBJ2-2; D gene: -
CDR3 protein: CATSKKGGYYNEQFF; CDR3 DNA: TGTGCCACCAGCAAAAAGGGAGGGTATTACAATGAGCAGTTCTTC; clone size: -; V gene: TRBV15; J gene: TRBJ2-1; D gene: TRBD2
CDR3 protein: CASSERAIEQFF; CDR3 DNA: TGTGCCAGCAGTGAGAGGGCTATTGAGCAGTTCTTC; clone size: many; V gene: TRBV2; J gene: TRBJ2-1; D gene: -
CDR3 protein: CASSQPGQGLQWGTGELFF; CDR3 DNA: TGTGCCAGCAGCCAACCGGGACAGGGGCTTCAATGGGGCACCGGGGAGCTGTTTTTT; clone size: many; V gene: TRBV3-1; J gene: TRBJ2-2; D gene: TRBD1
CDR3 protein: CASSPSYLNTEAFF; CDR3 DNA: TGTGCCAGCTCACCGTCGTATTTGAACACTGAAGCTTTCTTT; clone size: -; V gene: TRBV18; J gene: TRBJ1-1; D gene: -
CDR3 protein: CASGPSGGTGAYEQYF; CDR3 DNA: TGTGCTAGTGGTCCAAGCGGGGGGACTGGAGCCTACGAGCAGTACTTC; clone size: -; V gene: TRBV12-5; J gene: TRBJ2-7; D gene: TRBD2
CDR3 protein: CASSEWGGYGYTF; CDR3 DNA: TGCGCCAGCAGTGAGTGGGGGGGCTATGGCTACACCTTC; clone size: many; V gene: TRBV10-2; J gene: TRBJ1-2; D gene: -
CDR3 protein: CASSLGLGAGVADTQYF; CDR3 DNA: TGTGCCAGCAGCTTAGGTCTGGGAGCGGGAGTTGCAGATACGCAGTATTTT; clone size: -; V gene: TRBV7-9; J gene: TRBJ2-3; D gene: TRBD2
CDR3 protein: CASSLLRGALYGYTF; CDR3 DNA: TGTGCCAGCAGTTTATTAAGGGGGGCCTTATATGGCTACACCTTC; clone size: many; V gene: TRBV28; J gene: TRBJ1-2; D gene: -
CDR3 protein: CASSQESGWETQYF; CDR3 DNA: TGTGCCAGCAGCCAAGAATCGGGATGGGAGACCCAGTACTTC; clone size: many; V gene: TRBV3-1; J gene: TRBJ2-5; D gene: -
CDR3 protein: CAWSVGTGAYEQYF; CDR3 DNA: TGTGCCTGGAGTGTCGGGACAGGGGCCTACGAGCAGTACTTC; clone size: -; V gene: TRBV30; J gene: TRBJ2-7; D gene: TRBD1
CDR3 protein: CASTGGTYEQYF; CDR3 DNA: TGCGCCAGCACTGGCGGTACCTACGAGCAGTACTTC; clone size: many; V gene: TRBV6-1; J gene: TRBJ2-7; D gene: -
CDR3 protein: CASSHDRVTGYEQYF; CDR3 DNA: TGTGCCAGCAGTCACGACAGGGTGACGGGCTACGAGCAGTACTTC; clone size: many; V gene: TRBV2; J gene: TRBJ2-7; D gene: TRBD1
CDR3 protein: CSARGLGIDEQYF; CDR3 DNA: TGCAGTGCTAGGGGTTTGGGGATCGACGAGCAGTACTTC; clone size: many; V gene: TRBV20-1; J gene: TRBJ2-7; D gene: -
CDR3 protein: CSARGTSGSVDTQYF; CDR3 DNA: TGCAGTGCCCGCGGGACTAGCGGTTCTGTGGATACGCAGTATTTT; clone size: many; V gene: TRBV20-1; J gene: TRBJ2-3; D gene: TRBD2
CDR3 protein: CASSLGGGNNEKLFF; CDR3 DNA: TGTGCCAGCAGCTTAGGAGGAGGGAACAATGAAAAACTGTTTTTT; clone size: -; V gene: TRBV5-1; J gene: TRBJ1-4; D gene: -
CDR3 protein: CSLIRTSNEQFF; CDR3 DNA: TGCAGCCTGATAAGAACTAGTAACGAGCAGTTCTTC; clone size: -; V gene: TRBV29-1; J gene: TRBJ2-1; D gene: -
CDR3 protein: CAISESGQREAFF; CDR3 DNA: TGTGCCATCAGTGAGTCCGGACAGCGTGAAGCTTTCTTT; clone size: -; V gene: TRBV10-3; J gene: TRBJ1-1; D gene: -
CDR3 protein: CASSFRGFGYTF; CDR3 DNA: TGTGCCAGCAGTTTTAGAGGGTTTGGCTACACCTTC; clone size: many; V gene: TRBV28; J gene: TRBJ1-2; D gene: -
CDR3 protein: CASSLRGKISDTQYF; CDR3 DNA: TGTGCCAGCAGCTTAAGGGGGAAGATCTCAGATACGCAGTATTTT; clone size: -; V gene: TRBV7-2; J gene: TRBJ2-3; D gene: -
CDR3 protein: CASTLPVQGGAFF; CDR3 DNA: TGTGCCAGCACCCTTCCCGTTCAGGGGGGAGCTTTCTTT; clone size: few; V gene: TRBV7-9; J gene: TRBJ1-1; D gene: TRBD1
CDR3 protein: CASSRYQTQYF; CDR3 DNA: TGTGCCAGCAGTAGATATCAGACCCAGTACTTC; clone size: many; V gene: TRBV12-3/TRBV12-4; J gene: TRBJ2-5; D gene: -